These 24 T cell receptor beta chains were sequenced from one sample in a study of shared clonotypes between healthy human individuals. CD8 cells classed as naive were CD45RO-negative and positively selected for CCR7, excluding terminally differentiated effector memory CD45RA+ cells. Method: immunoSEQ multiplex PCR; TCRdb's copy keeps in-frame clones and lacks some. This table holds about 2 million clones, about 94% found once. Material for sequencing was naive CD8+ T cells sorted from blood. The origin of the receptors is a man aged 18 to 30 in good health.

CDR3: CASSVDGTGQETQYF. The DNA for the CDR3 is TGTGCCAGCAGCGTAGATGGGACAGGGCAAGAGACCCAGTACTTC. The chain has TRBV9 and TRBJ2-5; TRBD1 agrees at 9 bases. The V gene end was trimmed by 0 bases and the J gene end by 2 bases; junction bases not matched to a gene: 2. This CDR3 has 15 amino acids. Germline CDR1 is SGDLS and CDR2 is YYNGEE.

This rearrangement joins TRBV7-9 to TRBJ1-6; D unclear. CDR3 length: 16 residues. Germline V lookup: CDR1 SEHNR, CDR2 FQNEAQ (reference sequence). V was pared by 5 bases and J by 4 bases, with 15 bases between. The CDR3 DNA sequence: TGTGCCAGCAGCCCCTACCGGGAACTTTATAATTCACCCCTCCACTTT. It encodes CASSPYRELYNSPLHF.

The rearrangement uses TRBV13 and TRBJ2-2; TRBD2 matches at 9 bases. CDR1 is PRHDT and CDR2 is FYEKMQ in the germline V gene (reference sequence). J gave up 4 bases and V 0 bases, and 9 bases lay outside the gene matches. The CDR3 has 18 amino acids. Here the CDR3 DNA reads TGTGCCAGCAGCTTAGGCGAAGGAGCGGGGGGACCCACCGGGGAGCTGTTTTTT. Its translation: CASSLGEGAGGPTGELFF.

The chain uses TRBV7-9 and TRBJ2-7, with 8 positions matching TRBD1. Germline V CDR1 and CDR2: SEHNR, FQNEAQ (reference sequence). The junction had 14 bases not matched to a gene; V was cut back by 7 bases and J by 0 bases. CDR3 length: 17 residues. CDR3: CASIHSGTGGLSYEQYF. In nucleotides, the CDR3 is TGTGCCAGCATCCACTCCGGGACAGGAGGGCTCTCCTACGAGCAGTACTTC.

V is TRBV5-1 and J is TRBJ1-2; D call uncertain. Trimming took 4 bases from V and 4 from J, leaving 11 bases between them. The CDR3 consists of 13 residues. Germline V gives CDR1 SGHRS, CDR2 YFSETQ. This chain's CDR3 is CASSRTSGYGYTF. The CDR3, as DNA: TGCGCCAGCAGCCGGACTTCAGGCTATGGCTACACCTTC.

The chain carries TRBV6-4 and TRBJ2-5; weak D call: TRBD1 (6 bases). The CDR3 contains 13 residues. V shed 7 bases and J shed 1 base, with 10 bases lying between them. Germline CDR1 reads MRHNA; CDR2 reads SNTAGT. As DNA, the CDR3 is TGTGCCAGCACCAGACAGGCCCAAGAGACCCAGTACTTC. It yields the protein CASTRQAQETQYF.

The gene calls are TRBV9 and TRBJ2-1, with unresolved D. Trimming left V 0 bases short and J 4 bases short, with 14 bases between. Germline lookup yields CDR1 SGDLS and CDR2 YYNGEE. This CDR3 region has 16 residues. The CDR3 reads CASSVDGVPGYNEQFF. CDR3 sequence (DNA): TGTGCCAGCAGCGTAGATGGGGTCCCCGGATACAATGAGCAGTTCTTC.

This sequence joins TRBV5-6 and TRBJ2-3; D is uncertain. V was cut by 1 base and J by 0 bases, with 9 bases left in between. CDR1 and CDR2 from the germline V gene are SGHDT and YYEEEE. This CDR3 region has 15 residues. CDR3 in amino acids: CASSLWLGSTDTQYF. CDR3 sequence (DNA): TGTGCCAGCAGCTTGTGGCTAGGTAGCACAGATACGCAGTATTTT.

The genes are TRBV4-3 and TRBJ1-1; D uncertain. Germline values: CDR1 LGHNA, CDR2 YSLEER. CDR3 length: 15 amino acids. Trimming pared 0 bases from V and 3 bases from J, leaving 11 bases between. CDR3 sequence reads: CASSQEITTDTEAFF. The DNA of the CDR3 is TGCGCCAGCAGCCAAGAGATTACGACGGACACTGAAGCTTTCTTT.

This clone was picked up one time. The V and J genes are TRBV14 and TRBJ2-5; D ambiguous. CDR1 is SGHDN, CDR2 FVKESK, per germline. The CDR3 covers 13 residues. V gave up 2 bases and J gave up 5 bases, with 9 bases separating them. CDR3 loop: CASSQIGLETQYF. The DNA of the CDR3 is TGTGCCAGCAGCCAAATCGGGTTGGAGACCCAGTACTTC. Full variable domain (remainder filled in from reference TRBV14 and TRBJ2-5): EAGVTQFPSHSVIEKGQTVTLRCDPISGHDNLYWYRRVMGKEIKFLLHFVKESKQDESGMPNNRFLAERTGGTYSTLKVQPAELEDSGVYFCASSQIGLETQYFGPGTRLLVL.

J is TRBJ1-2 and V is TRBV29-1; D ambiguous. V was trimmed by 3 bases and J by 1 base, leaving 6 bases between them. CDR1 and CDR2 from the germline V gene are SQVTM and ANQGSEA. The CDR3 covers 12 residues. This chain's CDR3 is CSVDKVNYGYTF. CDR3 in DNA: TGCAGCGTTGACAAGGTTAACTATGGCTACACCTTC.

The chain uses TRBV19 and TRBJ1-2; the D is unclear. This CDR3 has 15 amino acids. V lost 0 bases and J lost 5, with 13 bases in between. CDR1 and CDR2 (germline): LNHDA, SQIVND (reference sequence). The CDR3 reads CASSIDGEAWYGYTF. In nucleotides, the CDR3 is TGTGCCAGTAGTATAGATGGGGAGGCGTGGTATGGCTACACCTTC.

The chain carries TRBV27 and TRBJ2-2, with TRBD1 as a possible D gene (5 bases). The CDR3 is 17 amino acids. CDR1 is MNHEY and CDR2 is SMNVEV in the germline V gene (reference sequence). V was trimmed by 6 bases and J by 0 bases, leaving 17 bases between them. CDR3: CASSPPIRQTNTGELFF. The CDR3 coding sequence is TGTGCCAGCAGCCCTCCGATAAGACAGACGAACACCGGGGAGCTGTTTTTT.

V usage is TRBV27 and J usage is TRBJ1-1; D might be TRBD1 (6 bases). Trimming removed 5 bases from V and 8 bases from J, with 18 bases in between. The CDR3 has 14 residues. Germline V gene sequence: CDR1 MNHEY, CDR2 SMNVEV (reference sequence). The CDR3 is CASSPAPGGREAFF. CDR3 sequence (DNA): TGTGCCAGCAGTCCCGCGCCGGGGGGGCGCGAAGCTTTCTTT.

The chain joins TRBV12-5 to TRBJ1-1, with 8 bases fitting TRBD1. The CDR3 is 13 amino acids. Losses at the gene ends were 7 bases for V and 4 bases for J; bases not matched to a gene: 5. The germline V gene encodes CDR1 LGHNT and CDR2 FRNRAP. The DNA of the CDR3 is TGTGCTAGTGTCCTCCAGGGGGCCACTGAAGCTTTCTTT. This translates into CASVLQGATEAFF. The full variable domain, with the rest looked up from reference TRBV12-5 and TRBJ1-1, is DARVTQTPRHKVTEMGQEVTMRCQPILGHNTVFWYRQTMMQGLELLAYFRNRAPLDDSGMPKDRFSAEMPDATLATLKIQPSEPRDSAVYFCASVLQGATEAFFGQGTRLTVV.

V usage is TRBV27 and J usage is TRBJ1-6; D remains unclear. Trimming stripped 8 bases from V and 10 bases from J, with 9 bases between. The CDR3 loop spans 11 amino acids. The V gene's germline CDR1 is MNHEY and CDR2 SMNVEV (reference sequence). This CDR3 is CASGLGSPLHF. The CDR3 DNA is TGTGCCAGCGGCCTGGGCTCACCCCTCCACTTT.

Concerning this clone: The identical CDR3 is also encoded by other nucleotide sequences in the sample. V is TRBV4-3 and J is TRBJ2-1, with D unresolved. CDR3 length: 14 amino acids. V dropped 4 bases and J dropped 0 bases, with 7 bases sitting between them. The germline V gene has CDR1 LGHNA and CDR2 YSLEER. CDR3: CASSLGGSYNEQFF. The CDR3 DNA reads as TGCGCCAGCAGCCTAGGCGGCTCCTACAATGAGCAGTTCTTC.

This CDR3 is CASSHGTGASTDTQYF. In DNA, the CDR3 is TGTGCCAGCAGCCACGGGACAGGGGCTAGCACAGATACGCAGTATTTT. The chain carries TRBV13 and TRBJ2-3; 10 nucleotides match TRBD1. The CDR3 spans 16 residues. J was trimmed by 0 bases and V by 5 bases; bases with no gene match: 5. Germline-derived CDR1 and CDR2 are PRHDT and FYEKMQ (reference sequence).

The rearrangement links TRBV2 to TRBJ1-1, with D possibly TRBD1 on 6 matching bases. The germline V and J ends were trimmed by 3 bases and 0 bases, with 8 bases remaining between them. Looked up from germline, CDR1 is SNHLY and CDR2 is FYNNEI. This CDR3 contains 14 residues. The CDR3 loop is CASSDQGMNTEAFF. The CDR3 DNA sequence: TGTGCCAGCAGTGATCAGGGGATGAACACTGAAGCTTTCTTT.

J is TRBJ2-5 and V is TRBV9, with 7 positions matching TRBD2. The J call may be mistaken, given a closer DNA end match to TRBJ2-7. From germline, CDR1 is SGDLS and CDR2 YYNGEE. CDR3 length equals 15 residues. CDR3 coding DNA: TGTGCCAGCAGCGCCCGGGCCGGGGGGACCTACGAGCAGTACTTC. Translation: CASSARAGGTYEQYF.

This chain joins TRBV7-8 and TRBJ2-7, with TRBD2 matching 9 bases. The trim removed 0 bases at V and 6 bases at J, leaving 6 bases unmatched. Germline CDR1 reads SGHVS; CDR2 reads FQNEAQ. CDR3 length equals 15 residues. CDR3 sequence: CASSLALAGFPEQYF. CDR3 sequence (DNA): TGTGCCAGCAGCTTAGCGCTAGCGGGATTCCCCGAGCAGTACTTC.

This clone was detected only once. Different DNA sequences within this sample yield the same CDR3. The chain employs TRBV7-9 and TRBJ2-3; possible D gene TRBD1, 5 bases. Germline V gene data show CDR1 as SEHNR and CDR2 as FQNEAQ (reference sequence). This CDR3 is 12 amino acids long. V was cut by 4 bases and J by 5 bases, with 7 bases left in between. The CDR3: CASSSQGDTQYF. The CDR3 bases are TGTGCCAGCAGCTCCCAGGGAGATACGCAGTATTTT.

This chain connects TRBV2 to TRBJ1-5; 7 bases line up with TRBD1. Trimming at V came to 1 base and at J to 7 bases, leaving 10 bases not matched to a gene. This CDR3 contains 16 residues. CDR1 and CDR2 (germline): SNHLY, FYNNEI. The CDR3: CASSEGSDRVNQPQHF. The CDR3 bases are TGTGCCAGCAGTGAAGGGTCCGACAGGGTGAACCAGCCCCAGCATTTT.

This clone was counted once. The chain combines TRBV6-1 with TRBJ1-2; no definite D call. The CDR3 is 13 residues long. Germline V gene sequence: CDR1 MNHNS, CDR2 SASEGT. Between the trimmed V and J ends, which lost 6 bases and 4 bases, there was a span of 12 bases. The CDR3 DNA reads TGTGCCAGCAGGACAATAGACGGCTATGGCTACACCTTC. It is translated as CASRTIDGYGYTF.